This is a list of T cell receptor beta chains from one sample in a study of blood T cells in healthy people across ages. TCRdb passed the 5' RACE reads through MiXCR, listing each CDR3 protein once. The sample includes approximately 940,000 distinct CDR3 sequences, roughly 52% seen only once; the top ten take 13%. The sequenced material came from blood. The receptors here all came from a man aged 25 to 40 in good health. Each CDR3 is given with its conserved first and last residue. D genes are given only for firm matches. Size values are once, few and many counts, or a class for expanded clones, and some rows have none.

-	TRBV6-5	TRBJ2-3	-	CASARSTEADTQYF	TGTGCCAGCGCGCGATCTACAGAGGCAGATACGCAGTATTTT
TRBD1	TRBV28	TRBJ2-1	-	CASSSPGTGEFF	TGTGCCAGCAGTTCCCCCGGGACAGGCGAGTTCTTC
TRBD2	TRBV7-8	TRBJ2-5	-	CASSPSPAGVAETQYF	TGTGCCAGCAGCCCCTCCCCAGCGGGGGTTGCGGAGACCCAGTACTTC
TRBD1	TRBV14	TRBJ2-7	-	CASSQALGTGGAEQYF	TGTGCCAGCAGCCAAGCTCTAGGGACAGGGGGCGCCGAGCAGTACTTC
TRBD1	TRBV10-2	TRBJ2-1	-	CASGGQGVGNEQFF	TGCGCCAGCGGTGGACAGGGGGTGGGCAATGAGCAGTTCTTC
TRBD1	TRBV7-2	TRBJ2-7	-	CASSLTGTGGGRYEQYF	TGTGCCAGCAGCCTAACCGGGACAGGGGGCGGGAGGTACGAGCAGTACTTC
TRBD1	TRBV5-6	TRBJ2-5	-	CASSLVRDRAFYQETQYF	TGTGCCAGCAGCTTAGTGAGGGACAGGGCTTTCTACCAAGAGACCCAGTACTTC
-	TRBV15	TRBJ2-1	few	CATSSSNEQFF	TGTGCCACCAGCAGTTCCAATGAGCAGTTCTTC
TRBD1	TRBV7-9	TRBJ2-1	-	CASSSLLQGANNEQFF	TGTGCCAGCAGCTCCTTACTCCAGGGGGCAAACAATGAGCAGTTCTTC
TRBD2	TRBV6-1	TRBJ2-7	few	CASSEGALAGGNYEQYF	TGTGCCAGCAGTGAAGGCGCCCTAGCGGGGGGGAACTACGAGCAGTACTTC
-	TRBV7-9	TRBJ2-3	-	CASSLGYGADTQYF	TGTGCCAGCAGCTTAGGGTATGGGGCAGATACGCAGTATTTT
TRBD1	TRBV3-1	TRBJ2-3	-	CASSLPPDRAQSDTQYF	TGTGCCAGCAGCCTTCCACCGGACAGGGCCCAGTCGGATACGCAGTATTTT
-	TRBV18	TRBJ2-7	-	CASSSRLSSYEQYF	TGTGCCAGCTCATCCCGACTCAGCTCCTACGAGCAGTACTTC
-	TRBV12-3/TRBV12-4	TRBJ1-1	-	CASSLLGGMNTEAFF	TGTGCCAGCAGTTTACTGGGGGGGATGAACACTGAAGCTTTCTTT
TRBD1	TRBV12-3/TRBV12-4	TRBJ2-1	-	CASSLGQGAMDEQFF	TGTGCCAGCAGTTTAGGTCAGGGGGCTATGGATGAGCAGTTCTTC
-	TRBV2	TRBJ1-4	once	CASSEAAGGAGKLFF	TGTGCCAGCAGTGAAGCGGCGGGGGGGGCCGGAAAACTGTTTTTT
TRBD1	TRBV6-6	TRBJ2-3	few	CASSSAGQGGTDTQYF	TGTGCCAGCAGCTCCGCGGGACAGGGCGGCACAGATACGCAGTATTTT
TRBD2	TRBV7-2	TRBJ2-7	-	CASSRTSGVVYEQYF	TGTGCCAGCAGCCGGACTAGCGGGGTAGTCTACGAGCAGTACTTC
-	TRBV11-2	TRBJ2-1	few	CASSLIGTSYNEQFF	TGTGCCAGCAGCTTAATAGGGACCTCCTACAATGAGCAGTTCTTC
TRBD1	TRBV6-6	TRBJ2-1	-	CASSPRGQGSYDEQFF	TGTGCCAGCAGTCCCAGGGGGCAAGGCTCCTACGATGAGCAGTTCTTC